These T cell receptor beta chains were read from a single sample in a study of blood T cell repertoires in COVID-19. Method: immunoSEQ multiplex PCR; TCRdb's copy keeps in-frame clones and lacks some. The table has 30,000 to 40,000 clones, just over 85% seen once. Sequenced material: peripheral blood. The source is a woman older than 75 with active or convalescent COVID-19. CDR3s include the opening cysteine and the closing phenylalanine or tryptophan. Each record gives: clone size, V gene, J gene, CDR3 protein. Not every row has a clone size; where given, it reads once, few, many or a size class.

clone_size: .
v_call: TRBV3-1/TRBV3-2
j_call: TRBJ1-3
cdr3_aa: CASSTERGLGGNTIYF

clone_size: .
v_call: TRBV5-1
j_call: TRBJ2-7
cdr3_aa: CASSLRTGGIYEQYF

clone_size: .
v_call: TRBV6-4
j_call: TRBJ1-6
cdr3_aa: CASSRTGVRRVISPLHF

clone_size: .
v_call: TRBV5-4
j_call: TRBJ2-5
cdr3_aa: CASRVFPGETQYF

clone_size: .
v_call: TRBV6-6
j_call: TRBJ1-3
cdr3_aa: CASSPGTALSGNTIYF

clone_size: .
v_call: TRBV28
j_call: TRBJ1-3
cdr3_aa: CASTAGGSGNTIYF

clone_size: .
v_call: TRBV28
j_call: TRBJ1-1
cdr3_aa: CASSSPGRGSNTEAFF

clone_size: .
v_call: TRBV9
j_call: TRBJ2-3
cdr3_aa: CASSERTGGTDTQYF

clone_size: once
v_call: TRBV15
j_call: TRBJ2-5
cdr3_aa: CATSRGVQETQYF

clone_size: .
v_call: TRBV20-1
j_call: TRBJ2-7
cdr3_aa: CSASRRPGLAGEGYVYEQYF

clone_size: once
v_call: TRBV2
j_call: TRBJ1-3
cdr3_aa: CASRQQGIAGNTIYF

clone_size: .
v_call: TRBV4-3
j_call: TRBJ2-3
cdr3_aa: CASSQASTDTQYF

clone_size: .
v_call: TRBV11-2
j_call: TRBJ2-5
cdr3_aa: CASSLGREETQYF

clone_size: .
v_call: TRBV7-2
j_call: TRBJ2-1
cdr3_aa: CASSPRGSYNEQFF

clone_size: .
v_call: TRBV11-3
j_call: TRBJ1-2
cdr3_aa: CASSPRQDYGYTF

clone_size: .
v_call: TRBV3-1/TRBV3-2
j_call: TRBJ1-3
cdr3_aa: CASSPDLRQVGNTIYF

clone_size: once
v_call: TRBV29-1
j_call: TRBJ1-3
cdr3_aa: CSVTHRGSGNTIYF

clone_size: .
v_call: TRBV10-3
j_call: TRBJ1-4
cdr3_aa: CAISPDRGDEKLFF

clone_size: .
v_call: TRBV6-5
j_call: TRBJ2-1
cdr3_aa: CATLAGGGMFF

clone_size: .
v_call: TRBV18
j_call: TRBJ2-5
cdr3_aa: CASSPSETQYF

clone_size: .
v_call: TRBV11-3
j_call: TRBJ2-4
cdr3_aa: CASSLGGSGKNIQYF

clone_size: .
v_call: TRBV19
j_call: TRBJ1-5
cdr3_aa: CASTPTGDHSNQPQHF